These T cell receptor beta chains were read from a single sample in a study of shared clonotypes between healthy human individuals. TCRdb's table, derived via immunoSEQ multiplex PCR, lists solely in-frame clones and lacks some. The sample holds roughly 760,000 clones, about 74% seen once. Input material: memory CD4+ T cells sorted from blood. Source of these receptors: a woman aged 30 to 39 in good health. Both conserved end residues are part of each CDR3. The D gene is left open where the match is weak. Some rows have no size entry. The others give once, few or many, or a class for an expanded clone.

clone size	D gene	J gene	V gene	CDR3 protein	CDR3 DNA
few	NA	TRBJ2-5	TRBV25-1	CASSGAQETQYF	TGTGCCAGCAGTGGGGCCCAGGAGACCCAGTACTTC
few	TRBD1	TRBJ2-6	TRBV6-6	CASSTGAGANVLTF	TGTGCCAGCAGTACAGGGGCTGGGGCCAACGTCCTGACTTTC
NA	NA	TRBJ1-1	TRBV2	CASRKDMNTEAFF	TGTGCCAGCAGGAAAGATATGAACACTGAAGCTTTCTTT
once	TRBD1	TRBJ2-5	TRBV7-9	CASSPWDSQETQYF	TGTGCCAGCAGCCCCTGGGACAGCCAAGAGACCCAGTACTTC
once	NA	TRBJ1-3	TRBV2	CASTLGSGNTIYF	TGTGCCAGCACACTGGGGTCTGGAAACACCATATATTTT
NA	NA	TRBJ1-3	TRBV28	CASSLLAAGPSSGNTIYF	TGTGCCAGCAGTTTATTGGCCGCCGGACCTAGCTCTGGAAACACCATATATTTT
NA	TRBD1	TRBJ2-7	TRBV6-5	CASSSRDRAVHEQYF	TGTGCCAGCAGTTCGAGGGACAGGGCGGTCCACGAGCAGTACTTC
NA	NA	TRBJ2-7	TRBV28	CASSFPGLYEQYF	TGTGCCAGCAGTTTTCCAGGGTTGTACGAGCAGTACTTC
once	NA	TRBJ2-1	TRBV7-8	CASSLFVAELHEQFF	TGTGCCAGCAGCTTATTTGTCGCGGAGTTGCATGAGCAGTTCTTC
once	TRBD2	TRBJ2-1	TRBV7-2	CASSSGLAGVYEQFF	TGTGCCAGCAGCTCGGGACTAGCGGGAGTATATGAGCAGTTCTTC
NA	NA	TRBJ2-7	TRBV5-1	CASSSAQTYEQYF	TGCGCCAGCAGCTCGGCTCAAACCTACGAGCAGTACTTC
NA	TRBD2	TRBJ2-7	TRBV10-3	CAISPAGEAYEQYF	TGTGCCATCAGTCCGGCGGGAGAAGCCTACGAGCAGTACTTC
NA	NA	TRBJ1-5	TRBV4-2	CASSQVESNQPQHF	TGTGCCAGCAGCCAAGTGGAAAGCAATCAGCCCCAGCATTTT
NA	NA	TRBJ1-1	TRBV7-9	CASSLPWDATEAFF	TGTGCCAGCAGCTTACCTTGGGACGCCACTGAAGCTTTCTTT
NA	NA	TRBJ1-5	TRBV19	CASSPPIGPQHF	TGTGCCAGTTCCCCCCCCATAGGGCCCCAGCATTTT
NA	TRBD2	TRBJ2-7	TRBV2	CASSLAELYEQYF	TGTGCCAGCAGCCTAGCGGAGCTCTACGAGCAGTACTTC
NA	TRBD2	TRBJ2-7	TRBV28	CASSKGSGGRREQYF	TGTGCCAGCAGCAAAGGTAGCGGCGGGAGGCGCGAGCAGTACTTC
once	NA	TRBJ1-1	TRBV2	CASSGQGWGSTEAFF	TGTGCCAGCAGTGGTCAGGGTTGGGGTTCCACTGAAGCTTTCTTT
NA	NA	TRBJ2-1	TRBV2	CASSGSTGYEQFF	TGTGCCAGCAGCGGTAGTACAGGGTATGAGCAGTTCTTC
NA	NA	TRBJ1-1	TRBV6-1	CASRRTVNTEAFF	TGTGCCAGCAGGAGGACAGTGAACACTGAAGCTTTCTTT
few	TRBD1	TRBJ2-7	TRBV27	CASSSLGPNTGARMDYEQYF	TGTGCCAGCAGTTCATTAGGGCCAAACACAGGGGCCCGTATGGACTACGAGCAGTACTTC
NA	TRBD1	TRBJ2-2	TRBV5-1	CASSPGQGAAGELFF	TGCGCCAGCAGCCCAGGACAGGGGGCAGCCGGGGAGCTGTTTTTT
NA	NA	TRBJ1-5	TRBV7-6	CASSLYSGRGNQPQHF	TGTGCCAGCAGCCTATACTCGGGCAGAGGCAATCAGCCCCAGCATTTT
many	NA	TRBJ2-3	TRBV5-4	CASSLPGDTDTQYF	TGTGCCAGCAGCTTGCCTGGGGACACAGATACGCAGTATTTT
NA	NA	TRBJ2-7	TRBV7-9	CASSRSVAAGEQYF	TGTGCCAGCAGCCGTAGTGTTGCAGCGGGCGAGCAGTACTTC
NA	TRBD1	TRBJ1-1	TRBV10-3	CAISGTGAGRNTEAFF	TGTGCCATCAGTGGGACAGGGGCGGGTCGGAACACTGAAGCTTTCTTT
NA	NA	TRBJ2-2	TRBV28	CASSPREGELFF	TGTGCCAGCAGTCCCCGGGAGGGGGAGCTGTTTTTT
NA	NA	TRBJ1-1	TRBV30	CACKSRVGRNTEAFF	TGTGCCTGTAAAAGTCGAGTAGGGAGGAACACTGAAGCTTTCTTT
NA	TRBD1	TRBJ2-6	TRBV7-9	CASSLNYRDRGSGANVLTF	TGTGCCAGCAGCTTAAATTACCGGGACAGGGGATCTGGGGCCAACGTCCTGACTTTC
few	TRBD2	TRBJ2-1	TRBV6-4	CASSVSGRFEQFF	TGTGCCAGCAGTGTTAGCGGGAGATTTGAGCAGTTCTTC
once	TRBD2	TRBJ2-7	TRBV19	CASSPGGSSEQYF	TGTGCCAGTAGTCCCGGCGGGAGCTCCGAGCAGTACTTC
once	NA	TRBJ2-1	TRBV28	CASTQGTYNEQFF	TGTGCCAGCACCCAGGGGACCTACAATGAGCAGTTCTTC
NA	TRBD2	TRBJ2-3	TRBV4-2	CASSRGREGQLGTDTQYF	TGTGCCAGCAGCCGGGGGCGGGAGGGCCAGCTCGGCACAGATACGCAGTATTTT
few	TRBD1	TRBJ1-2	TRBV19	CASSIGSLEGAGYTF	TGTGCCAGTAGTATAGGAAGCTTGGAGGGGGCGGGCTACACCTTC
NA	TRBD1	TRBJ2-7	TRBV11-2	CASSLGQITYEQYF	TGTGCCAGCAGCTTGGGACAGATAACCTACGAGCAGTACTTC
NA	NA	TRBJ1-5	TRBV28	CASSFAGSPSNQPQHF	TGTGCCAGCAGTTTCGCAGGGTCCCCCAGCAATCAGCCCCAGCATTTT